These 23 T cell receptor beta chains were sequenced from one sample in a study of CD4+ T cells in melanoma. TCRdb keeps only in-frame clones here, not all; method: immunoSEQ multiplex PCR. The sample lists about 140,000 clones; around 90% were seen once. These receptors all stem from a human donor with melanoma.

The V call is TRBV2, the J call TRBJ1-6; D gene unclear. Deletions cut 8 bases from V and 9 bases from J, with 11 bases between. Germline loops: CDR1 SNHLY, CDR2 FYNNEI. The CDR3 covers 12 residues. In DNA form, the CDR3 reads TGTGCCAGCCAACTAGCGGGTTCACCCCTCCACTTT. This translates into CASQLAGSPLHF.

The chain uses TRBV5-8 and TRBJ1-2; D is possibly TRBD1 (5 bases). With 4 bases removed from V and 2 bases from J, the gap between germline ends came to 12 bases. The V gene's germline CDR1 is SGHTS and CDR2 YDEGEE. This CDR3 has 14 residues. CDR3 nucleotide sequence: TGTGCCAGCAGCCTCAACAGGATGAACTATGGCTACACCTTC. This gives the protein CASSLNRMNYGYTF. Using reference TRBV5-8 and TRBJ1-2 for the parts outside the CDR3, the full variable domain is EAGVTQSPTHLIKTRGQQATLRCSPISGHTSVYWYQQALGLGLQFLLWYDEGEERNRGNFPPRFSGRQFPNYSSELNVNALELEDSALYLCASSLNRMNYGYTFGSGTRLTVV.

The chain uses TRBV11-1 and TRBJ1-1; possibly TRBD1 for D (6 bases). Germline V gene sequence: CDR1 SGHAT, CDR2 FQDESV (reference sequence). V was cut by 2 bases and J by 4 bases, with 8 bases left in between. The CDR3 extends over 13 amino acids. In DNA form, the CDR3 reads TGTGCCAGCAGCTTAATACAGGGCACTGAAGCTTTCTTT. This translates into CASSLIQGTEAFF. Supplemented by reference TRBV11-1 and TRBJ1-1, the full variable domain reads EAEVAQSPRYKITEKSQAVAFWCDPISGHATLYWYRQILGQGPELLVQFQDESVVDDSQLPKDRFSAERLKGVDSTLKIQPAELGDSAMYLCASSLIQGTEAFFGQGTRLTVV.

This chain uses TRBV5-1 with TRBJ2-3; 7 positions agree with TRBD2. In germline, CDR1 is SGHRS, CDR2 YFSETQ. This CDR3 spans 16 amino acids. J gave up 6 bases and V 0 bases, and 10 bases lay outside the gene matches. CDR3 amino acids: CASSLVPSGRLDTQYF. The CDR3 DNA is TGCGCCAGCAGCTTGGTCCCTAGCGGAAGGTTGGATACGCAGTATTTT.

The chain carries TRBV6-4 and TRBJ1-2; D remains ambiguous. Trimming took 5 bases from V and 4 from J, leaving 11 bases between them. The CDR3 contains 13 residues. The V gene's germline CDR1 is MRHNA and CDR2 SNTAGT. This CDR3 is CASSLDGGYGYTF. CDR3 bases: TGTGCCAGCAGTTTAGACGGCGGCTATGGCTACACCTTC.

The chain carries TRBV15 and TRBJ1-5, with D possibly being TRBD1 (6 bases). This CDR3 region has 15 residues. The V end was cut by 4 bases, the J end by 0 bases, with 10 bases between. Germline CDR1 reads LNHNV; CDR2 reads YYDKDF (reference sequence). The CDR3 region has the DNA TGTGCCACCAGCAACCGGACAGATAGCAATCAGCCCCAGCATTTT. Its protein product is CATSNRTDSNQPQHF.

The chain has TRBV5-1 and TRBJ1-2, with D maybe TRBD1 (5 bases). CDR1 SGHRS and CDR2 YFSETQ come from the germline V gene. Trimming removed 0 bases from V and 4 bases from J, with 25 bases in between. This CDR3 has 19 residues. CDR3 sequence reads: CASSLEGGGASPYLYGYTF. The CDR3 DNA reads TGCGCCAGCAGCTTGGAAGGTGGGGGTGCCTCCCCTTACCTCTATGGCTACACCTTC.

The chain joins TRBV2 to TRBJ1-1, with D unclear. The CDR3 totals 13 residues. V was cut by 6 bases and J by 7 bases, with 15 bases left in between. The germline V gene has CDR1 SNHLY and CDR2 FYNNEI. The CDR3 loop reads CASSDYGGFEAFF. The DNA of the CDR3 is TGTGCCAGCAGCGACTATGGTGGCTTTGAAGCTTTCTTT.

CDR3 nucleotide sequence: TGTGCCAGCAGTCTCCAGAAATCTGGAAACACCATATATTTT. As protein: CASSLQKSGNTIYF. The chain recombines TRBV6-6 with TRBJ1-3, with no clear D. Trimming took 5 bases from V and 1 from J, leaving 9 bases between them. Germline V gene data show CDR1 as MNHNY and CDR2 as SVGAGI (reference sequence). The CDR3 consists of 14 residues.

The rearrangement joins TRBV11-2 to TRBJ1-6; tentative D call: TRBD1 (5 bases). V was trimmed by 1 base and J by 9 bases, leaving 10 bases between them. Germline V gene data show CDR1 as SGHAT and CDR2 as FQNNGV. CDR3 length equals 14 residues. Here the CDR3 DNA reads TGTGCCAGCAGCTTAGCAGGGATCGGTTCACCCCTCCACTTT. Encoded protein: CASSLAGIGSPLHF.

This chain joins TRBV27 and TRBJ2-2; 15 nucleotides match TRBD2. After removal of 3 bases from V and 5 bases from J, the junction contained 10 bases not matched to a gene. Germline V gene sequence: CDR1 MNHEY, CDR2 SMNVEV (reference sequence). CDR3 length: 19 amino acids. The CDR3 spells CASSFRTSGGVIVTGELFF. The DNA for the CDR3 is TGTGCCAGCAGTTTCCGGACTAGCGGGGGGGTTATCGTAACCGGGGAGCTGTTTTTT.

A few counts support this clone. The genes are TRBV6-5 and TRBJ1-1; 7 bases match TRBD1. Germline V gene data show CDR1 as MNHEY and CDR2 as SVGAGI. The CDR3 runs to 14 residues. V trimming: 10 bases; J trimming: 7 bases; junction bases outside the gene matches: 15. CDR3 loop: CAIARIQGNLEAFF. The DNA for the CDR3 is TGTGCCATCGCCCGGATACAGGGGAACCTTGAAGCTTTCTTT.

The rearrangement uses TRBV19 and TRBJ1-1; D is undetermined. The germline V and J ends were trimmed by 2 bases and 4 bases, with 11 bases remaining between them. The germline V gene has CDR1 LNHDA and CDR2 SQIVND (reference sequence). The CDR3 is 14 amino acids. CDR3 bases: TGTGCCAGTAGTATACCGGGCCCCACCACTGAAGCTTTCTTT. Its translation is CASSIPGPTTEAFF.

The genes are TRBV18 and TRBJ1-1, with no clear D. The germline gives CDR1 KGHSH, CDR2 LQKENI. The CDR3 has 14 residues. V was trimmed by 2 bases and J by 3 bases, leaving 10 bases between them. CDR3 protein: CASSPLGEDTEAFF. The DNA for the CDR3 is TGTGCCAGCTCACCATTGGGAGAGGACACTGAAGCTTTCTTT.

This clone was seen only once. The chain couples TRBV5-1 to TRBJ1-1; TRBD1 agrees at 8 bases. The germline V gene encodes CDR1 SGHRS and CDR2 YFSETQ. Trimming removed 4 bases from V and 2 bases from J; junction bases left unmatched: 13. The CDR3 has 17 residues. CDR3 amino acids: CASSEQGVVAVNTEAFF. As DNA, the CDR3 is TGCGCCAGCAGCGAACAGGGGGTTGTTGCCGTAAACACTGAAGCTTTCTTT.

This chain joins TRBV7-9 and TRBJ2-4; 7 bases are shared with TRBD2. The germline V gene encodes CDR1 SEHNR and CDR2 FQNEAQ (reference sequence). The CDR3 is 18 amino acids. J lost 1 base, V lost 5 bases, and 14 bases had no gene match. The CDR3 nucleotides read TGTGCCAGCAGCCAAGCCGCCGGGCGGGGGACTGCCAAAAACATTCAGTACTTC. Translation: CASSQAAGRGTAKNIQYF.

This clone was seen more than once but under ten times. In DNA form, the CDR3 reads TGTGCCAGCAGCGTTGAGACAGATACGCAGTATTTT. This gives the protein CASSVETDTQYF. The genes are TRBV9 and TRBJ2-3; D remains ambiguous. The CDR3 contains 12 residues. Germline CDR1 reads SGDLS; CDR2 reads YYNGEE. V was shortened by 2 bases and J by 3 bases, with 4 bases between the two germline ends. The whole variable domain, remainder taken from reference TRBV9 and TRBJ2-3, is DSGVTQTPKHLITATGQRVTLRCSPRSGDLSVYWYQQSLDQGLQFLIQYYNGEERAKGNILERFSAQQFPDLHSELNLSSLELGDSALYFCASSVETDTQYFGPGTRLTVL.

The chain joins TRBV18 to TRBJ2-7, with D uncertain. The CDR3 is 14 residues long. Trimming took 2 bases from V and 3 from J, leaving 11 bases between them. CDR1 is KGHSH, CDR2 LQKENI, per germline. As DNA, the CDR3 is TGTGCCAGCTCACCATTGGGCACCGACTACGAGCAGTACTTC. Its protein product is CASSPLGTDYEQYF.

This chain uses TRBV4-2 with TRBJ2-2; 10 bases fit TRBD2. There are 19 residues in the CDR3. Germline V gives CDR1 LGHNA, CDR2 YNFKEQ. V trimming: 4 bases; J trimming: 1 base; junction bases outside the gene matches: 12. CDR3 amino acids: CASSRRGLAGVVNTGELFF. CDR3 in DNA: TGTGCCAGCAGCCGACGGGGGCTAGCGGGGGTGGTGAACACCGGGGAGCTGTTTTTT.

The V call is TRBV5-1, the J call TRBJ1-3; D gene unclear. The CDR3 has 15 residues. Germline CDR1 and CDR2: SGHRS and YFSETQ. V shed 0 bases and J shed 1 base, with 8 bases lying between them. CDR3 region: CASSLEGNSGNTIYF. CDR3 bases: TGCGCCAGCAGCTTGGAAGGGAATTCTGGAAACACCATATATTTT.

The CDR3 sequence is CASSAGREPSPLHF. The CDR3 DNA reads TGTGCCAGCAGCGCCGGGCGAGAGCCCTCACCCCTCCACTTT. V and J are TRBV27 and TRBJ1-6; no firm D call. The CDR3 runs to 14 residues. V lost 6 bases and J lost 10, with 16 bases in between. Germline V lookup: CDR1 MNHEY, CDR2 SMNVEV (reference sequence).

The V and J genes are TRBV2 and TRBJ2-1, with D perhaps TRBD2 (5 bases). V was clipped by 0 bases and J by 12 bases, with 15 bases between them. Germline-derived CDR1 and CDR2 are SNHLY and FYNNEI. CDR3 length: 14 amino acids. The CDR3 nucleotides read TGTGCCAGCAGTGAAGCGCGAGAACGGGGTTGGCAGTTCTTC. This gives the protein CASSEARERGWQFF. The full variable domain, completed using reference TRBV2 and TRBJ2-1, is EPEVTQTPSHQVTQMGQEVILRCVPISNHLYFYWYRQILGQKVEFLVSFYNNEISEKSEIFDDQFSVERPDGSNFTLKIRSTKLEDSAMYFCASSEARERGWQFFGPGTRLTVL.

CDR3 amino acids: CASSPKGKNYGYTF. CDR3 bases: TGTGCCAGCTCACCCAAAGGGAAGAACTATGGCTACACCTTC. V is TRBV18 and J is TRBJ1-2, with no clear D. Germline V gene sequence: CDR1 KGHSH, CDR2 LQKENI. V lost 3 bases and J 2 bases, leaving 10 bases between the germline ends. CDR3 length equals 14 residues.